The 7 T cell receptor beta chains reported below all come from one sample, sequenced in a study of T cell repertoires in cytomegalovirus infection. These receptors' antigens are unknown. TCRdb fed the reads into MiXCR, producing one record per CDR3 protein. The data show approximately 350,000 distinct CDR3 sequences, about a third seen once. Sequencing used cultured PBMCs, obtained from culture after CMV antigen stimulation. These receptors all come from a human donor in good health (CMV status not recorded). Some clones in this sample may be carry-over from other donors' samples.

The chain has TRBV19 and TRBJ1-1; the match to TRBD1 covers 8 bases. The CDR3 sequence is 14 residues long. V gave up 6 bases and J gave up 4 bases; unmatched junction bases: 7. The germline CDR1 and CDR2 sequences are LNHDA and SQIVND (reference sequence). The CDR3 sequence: CASRVQGVITEAFF. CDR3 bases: TGTGCCAGTAGAGTACAGGGGGTGATCACTGAAGCTTTCTTT. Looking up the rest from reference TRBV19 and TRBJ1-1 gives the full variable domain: DGGITQSPKYLFRKEGQNVTLSCEQNLNHDAMYWYRQDPGQGLRLIYYSQIVNDFQKGDIAEGYSVSREKKESFPLTVTSAQKNPTAFYLCASRVQGVITEAFFGQGTRLTVV.

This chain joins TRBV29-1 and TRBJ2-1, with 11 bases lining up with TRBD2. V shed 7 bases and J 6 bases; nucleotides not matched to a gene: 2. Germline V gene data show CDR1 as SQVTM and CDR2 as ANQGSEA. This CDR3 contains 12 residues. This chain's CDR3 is CSDSGRGNEQFF. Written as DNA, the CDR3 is TGCAGCGATAGCGGGAGGGGCAATGAGCAGTTCTTC.

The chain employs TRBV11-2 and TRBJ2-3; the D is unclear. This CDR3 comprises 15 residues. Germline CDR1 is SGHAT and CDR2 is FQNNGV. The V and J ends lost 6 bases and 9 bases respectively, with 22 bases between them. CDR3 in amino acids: CASSSGLIKGHTQYF. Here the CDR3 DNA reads TGTGCCAGCAGTTCCGGCCTGATTAAGGGTCACACGCAGTATTTT.

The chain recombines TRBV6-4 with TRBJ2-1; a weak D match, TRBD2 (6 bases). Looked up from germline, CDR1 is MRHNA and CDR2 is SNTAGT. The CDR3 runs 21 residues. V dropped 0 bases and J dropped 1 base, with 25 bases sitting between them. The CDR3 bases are TGTGCCAGCAGTGACTCGGGTCCTAAGCGTCCCCGTGGGAGGTCCTACAATGAGCAGTTCTTC. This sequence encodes CASSDSGPKRPRGRSYNEQFF.

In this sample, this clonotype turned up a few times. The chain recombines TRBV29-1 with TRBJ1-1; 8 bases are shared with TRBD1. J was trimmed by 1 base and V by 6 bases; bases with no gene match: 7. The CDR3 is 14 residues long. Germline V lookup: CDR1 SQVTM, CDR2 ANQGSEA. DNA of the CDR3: TGCAGCGTGGGTCTTGGGACAGGGAACACTGAAGCTTTCTTT. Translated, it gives CSVGLGTGNTEAFF.

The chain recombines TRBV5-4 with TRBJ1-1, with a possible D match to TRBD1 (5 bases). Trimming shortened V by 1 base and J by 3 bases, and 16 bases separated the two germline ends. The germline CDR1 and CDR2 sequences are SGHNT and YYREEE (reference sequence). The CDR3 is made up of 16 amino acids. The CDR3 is CASSLMGLGHDTEAFF. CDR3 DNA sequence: TGTGCCAGCAGCTTGATGGGGTTAGGACACGACACTGAAGCTTTCTTT.

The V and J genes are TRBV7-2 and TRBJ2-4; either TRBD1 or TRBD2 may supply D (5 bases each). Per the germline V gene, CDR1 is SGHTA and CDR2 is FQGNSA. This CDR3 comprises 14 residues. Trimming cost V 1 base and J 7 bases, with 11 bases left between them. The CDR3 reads CASSLVSEGNIQYF. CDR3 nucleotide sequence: TGTGCCAGCAGCTTAGTAAGCGAGGGGAACATTCAGTACTTC.